These 12 T cell receptor beta chains were sequenced from one sample in a study of monozygotic twins with inflammatory bowel disease (dated by TCRdb to 2018 to 2020). The library was built by means of 5' RACE. The sequencing machine was an Illumina HiSeq 2500. Once TCRdb had reprocessed the reads, it stored one entry per CDR3 protein sequence and supplied no DNA. For this sample, the table gives 150,000 to 200,000 distinct CDR3 sequences. 6.5% to 9% of the sample lies in the top ten. The sequencing input was blood. Every receptor here comes from a human donor with ulcerative colitis or Crohn's disease, or a healthy co-twin of an affected twin (not recorded which).

The chain couples TRBV29-1 to TRBJ2-2; the D gene TCRdb calls, TRBD1, cannot be checked with no DNA. The germline CDR1 and CDR2 sequences are SQVTM and ANQGSEA. This CDR3 is 15 amino acids long. The CDR3 is CSVRVATYRTGELFF.

This chain joins TRBV11-2 and TRBJ2-1; TCRdb's D call of TRBD2 is untestable without DNA. The length of the CDR3 is 15 residues. Germline lookup yields CDR1 SGHAT and CDR2 FQNNGV. This chain's CDR3 is CASSSGPSGYNEQFF.

The chain has TRBV5-4 and TRBJ2-3; absent DNA, TCRdb's TRBD1 call cannot be checked. Germline CDR1 and CDR2: SGHNT and YYREEE (reference sequence). The CDR3 is 15 amino acids. The CDR3 spells CASSLWTGLEDTQYF.

The V gene is TRBV2, the J gene TRBJ1-5; the D gene TCRdb calls, TRBD1, cannot be checked with no DNA. From germline, CDR1 is SNHLY and CDR2 FYNNEI. This CDR3 region has 15 residues. CDR3 in amino acids: CASSETGGGNQPQHF.

The chain combines TRBV6-1 with TRBJ2-3; TCRdb calls TRBD2, which cannot be checked without DNA. CDR1 and CDR2 from the germline V gene are MNHNS and SASEGT. The CDR3 consists of 15 residues. CDR3: CASSASSGPTDTQYF.

The chain uses TRBV5-4 and TRBJ2-5; TCRdb calls TRBD1, which cannot be checked without DNA. There are 14 residues in the CDR3. Germline lookup yields CDR1 SGHNT and CDR2 YYREEE (reference sequence). The CDR3 here is CASSFRQGGETQYF.

V is TRBV6-6 and J is TRBJ2-7; TCRdb outputs TRBD1, but without DNA this stays unchecked. Germline V gene data show CDR1 as MNHNY and CDR2 as SVGAGI (reference sequence). CDR3 length: 12 amino acids. The CDR3 loop is CATTTGNYEQYF.

CDR3 in amino acids: CASRVSPDNEQFF. The rearrangement uses TRBV5-5 and TRBJ2-1. The CDR3 runs to 13 residues. Germline assignment: CDR1 SGHKS and CDR2 YYEKEE (reference sequence).

The chain links TRBV7-6 to TRBJ2-1; TCRdb names TRBD2, which stays unverified in the absence of DNA. CDR1 and CDR2 from the germline V gene are SGHVS and FNYEAQ. The CDR3 is made up of 17 amino acids. The CDR3 here is CASSRTGLAGMFNEQFF. Based on the CDR3 plus reference TRBV7-6 and TRBJ2-1, the full variable domain is GAGVSQSPRYKVTKRGQDVALRCDPISGHVSLYWYRQALGQGPEFLTYFNYEAQQDKSGLPNDRFSAERPEGSISTLTIQRTEQRDSAMYRCASSRTGLAGMFNEQFFGPGTRLTVL.

The chain couples TRBV7-8 to TRBJ2-1; TCRdb lists TRBD2, though no DNA is available to test this call. The CDR3 runs to 13 residues. Germline CDR1 SGHVS, CDR2 FQNEAQ. CDR3: CASSGREYNEQFF.

The CDR3 loop reads CASSQNKAGTEQYF. The chain uses TRBV4-3 and TRBJ2-7; TCRdb names TRBD2, which stays unverified in the absence of DNA. The CDR3 runs 14 residues. Per the germline V gene, CDR1 is LGHNA and CDR2 is YSLEER.

The chain joins TRBV29-1 to TRBJ1-5. The germline V gene encodes CDR1 SQVTM and CDR2 ANQGSEA. CDR3 length: 15 amino acids. This CDR3 reads CSVVDGSYSNQPQHF.